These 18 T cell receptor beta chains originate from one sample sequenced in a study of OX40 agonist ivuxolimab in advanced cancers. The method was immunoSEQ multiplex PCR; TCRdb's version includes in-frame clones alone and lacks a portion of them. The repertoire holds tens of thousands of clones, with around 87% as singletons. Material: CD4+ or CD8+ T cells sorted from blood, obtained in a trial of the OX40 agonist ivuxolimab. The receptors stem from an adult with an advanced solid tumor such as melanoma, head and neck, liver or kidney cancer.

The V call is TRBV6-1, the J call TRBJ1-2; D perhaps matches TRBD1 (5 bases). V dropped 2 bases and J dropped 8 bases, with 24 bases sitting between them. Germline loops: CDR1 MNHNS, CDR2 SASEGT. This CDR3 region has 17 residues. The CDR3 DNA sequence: TGTGCCAGCAGTGAAACGGGCGGGAGGGGCTCCGCTGGGGGCTACACCTTC. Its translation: CASSETGGRGSAGGYTF.

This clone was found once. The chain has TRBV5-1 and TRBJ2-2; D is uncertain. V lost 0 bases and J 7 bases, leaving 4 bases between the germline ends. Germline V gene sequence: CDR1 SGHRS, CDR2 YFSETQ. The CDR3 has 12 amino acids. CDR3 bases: TGCGCCAGCAGCTTGGTAGGCGGGGAGCTGTTTTTT. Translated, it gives CASSLVGGELFF.

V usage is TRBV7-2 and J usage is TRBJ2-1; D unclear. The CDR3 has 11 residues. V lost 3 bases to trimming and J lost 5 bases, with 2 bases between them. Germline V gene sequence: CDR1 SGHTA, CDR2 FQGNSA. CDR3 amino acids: CASSFDNEQFF. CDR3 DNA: TGTGCCAGCAGCTTCGACAATGAGCAGTTCTTC.

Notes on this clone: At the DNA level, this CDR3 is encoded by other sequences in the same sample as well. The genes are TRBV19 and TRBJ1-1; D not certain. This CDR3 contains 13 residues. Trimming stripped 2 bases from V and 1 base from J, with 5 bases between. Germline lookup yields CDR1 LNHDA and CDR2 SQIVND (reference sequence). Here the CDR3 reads CASSISGNTEAFF. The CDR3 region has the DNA TGTGCCAGTAGTATATCAGGGAACACTGAAGCTTTCTTT.

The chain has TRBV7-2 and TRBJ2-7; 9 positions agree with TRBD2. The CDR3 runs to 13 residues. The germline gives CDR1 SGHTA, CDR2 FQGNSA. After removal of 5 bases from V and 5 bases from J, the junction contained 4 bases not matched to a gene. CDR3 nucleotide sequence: TGTGCCAGCAGCCCGGGACTAGCAAACGAGCAGTACTTC. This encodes CASSPGLANEQYF. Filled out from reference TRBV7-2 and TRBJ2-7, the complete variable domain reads GAGVSQSPSNKVTEKGKDVELRCDPISGHTALYWYRQSLGQGLEFLIYFQGNSAPDKSGLPSDRFSAERTGGSVSTLTIQRTQQEDSAVYLCASSPGLANEQYFGPGTRLTVT.

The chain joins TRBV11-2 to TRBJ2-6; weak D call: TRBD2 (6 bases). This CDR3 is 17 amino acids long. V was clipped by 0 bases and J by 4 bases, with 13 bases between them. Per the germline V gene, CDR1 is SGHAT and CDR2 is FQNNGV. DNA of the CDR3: TGTGCCAGCAGCTTAGAGGGAGGAAGGAGGGGGGCCAACGTCCTGACTTTC. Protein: CASSLEGGRRGANVLTF.

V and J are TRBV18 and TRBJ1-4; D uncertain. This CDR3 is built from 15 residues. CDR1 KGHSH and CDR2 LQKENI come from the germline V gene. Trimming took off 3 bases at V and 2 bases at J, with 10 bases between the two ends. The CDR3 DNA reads TGTGCCAGCTCACCCCAGAGGGCGACTAATGAAAAACTGTTTTTT. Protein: CASSPQRATNEKLFF.

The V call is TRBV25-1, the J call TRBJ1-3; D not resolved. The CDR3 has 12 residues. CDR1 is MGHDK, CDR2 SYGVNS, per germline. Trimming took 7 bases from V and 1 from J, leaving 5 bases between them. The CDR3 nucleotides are TGTGCCAGCACGTCTTCTGGAAACACCATATATTTT. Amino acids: CASTSSGNTIYF.

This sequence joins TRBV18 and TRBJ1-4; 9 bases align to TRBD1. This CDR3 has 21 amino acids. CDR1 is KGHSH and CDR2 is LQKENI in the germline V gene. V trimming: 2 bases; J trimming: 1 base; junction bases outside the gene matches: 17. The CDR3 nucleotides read TGTGCCAGCTCACCAATACCGGTTGACAGGGGGTATTCGGGAACTAATGAAAAACTGTTTTTT. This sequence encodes CASSPIPVDRGYSGTNEKLFF.

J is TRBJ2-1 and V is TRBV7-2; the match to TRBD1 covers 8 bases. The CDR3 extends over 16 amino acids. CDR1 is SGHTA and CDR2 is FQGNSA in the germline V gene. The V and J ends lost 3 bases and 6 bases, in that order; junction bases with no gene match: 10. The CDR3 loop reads CASSFRGQGAPNEQFF. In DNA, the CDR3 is TGTGCCAGCAGCTTCCGGGGGCAGGGGGCGCCCAATGAGCAGTTCTTC.

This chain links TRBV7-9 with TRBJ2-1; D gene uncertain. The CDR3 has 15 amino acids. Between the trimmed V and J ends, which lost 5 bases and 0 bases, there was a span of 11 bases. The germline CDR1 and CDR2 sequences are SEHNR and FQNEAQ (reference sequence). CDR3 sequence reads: CASSPLARSYNEQFF. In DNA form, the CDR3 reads TGTGCCAGCAGCCCTTTAGCCCGCTCCTACAATGAGCAGTTCTTC. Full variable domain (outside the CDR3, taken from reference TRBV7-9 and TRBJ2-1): DTGVSQNPRHKITKRGQNVTFRCDPISEHNRLYWYRQTLGQGPEFLTYFQNEAQLEKSRLLSDRFSAERPKGSFSTLEIQRTEQGDSAMYLCASSPLARSYNEQFFGPGTRLTVL.

The CDR3 region has the DNA TGTGCCTGGAGTAGGAACAATGAGCAGTTCTTC. Translated: CAWSRNNEQFF. The rearrangement uses TRBV30 and TRBJ2-1; D gene ambiguous. Trimming stripped 2 bases from V and 5 bases from J, with 4 bases between. From germline, CDR1 is GTSNPN and CDR2 SVGIG (reference sequence). The CDR3 spans 11 residues.

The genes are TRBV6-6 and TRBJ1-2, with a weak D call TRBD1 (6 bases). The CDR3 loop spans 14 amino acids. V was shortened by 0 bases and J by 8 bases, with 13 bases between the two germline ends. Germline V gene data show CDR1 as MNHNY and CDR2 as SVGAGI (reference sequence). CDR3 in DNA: TGTGCCAGCAGTTACTCGAGGGGGGAGTGGGGCTACACCTTC. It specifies CASSYSRGEWGYTF.

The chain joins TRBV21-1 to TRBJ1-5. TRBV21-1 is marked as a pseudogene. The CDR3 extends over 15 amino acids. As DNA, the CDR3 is TGTGCCAGCAGCAAACGGGGGGCAGGCAATCAGCCCCAGCATTTT. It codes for CASSKRGAGNQPQHF.

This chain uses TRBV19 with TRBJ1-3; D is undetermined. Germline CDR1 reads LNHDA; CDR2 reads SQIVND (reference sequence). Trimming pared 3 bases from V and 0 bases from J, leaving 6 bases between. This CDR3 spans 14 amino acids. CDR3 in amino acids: CASSMARSGNTIYF. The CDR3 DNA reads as TGTGCCAGTAGTATGGCGCGCTCTGGAAACACCATATATTTT.

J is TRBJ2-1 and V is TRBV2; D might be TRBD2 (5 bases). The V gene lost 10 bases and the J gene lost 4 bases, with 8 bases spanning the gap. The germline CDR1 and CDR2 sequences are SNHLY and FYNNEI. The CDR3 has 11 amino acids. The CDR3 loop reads CAITGYNEQFF. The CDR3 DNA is TGTGCCATCACGGGATACAATGAGCAGTTCTTC.

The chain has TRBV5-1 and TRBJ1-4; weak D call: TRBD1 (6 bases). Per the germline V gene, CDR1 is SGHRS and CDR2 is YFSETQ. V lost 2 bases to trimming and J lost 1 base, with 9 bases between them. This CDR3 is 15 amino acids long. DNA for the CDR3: TGCGCCAGCAGCTTTTTGGGACAAACTAATGAAAAACTGTTTTTT. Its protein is CASSFLGQTNEKLFF. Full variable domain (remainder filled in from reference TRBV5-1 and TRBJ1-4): KAGVTQTPRYLIKTRGQQVTLSCSPISGHRSVSWYQQTPGQGLQFLFEYFSETQRNKGNFPGRFSGRQFSNSRSEMNVSTLELGDSALYLCASSFLGQTNEKLFFGSGTQLSVL.

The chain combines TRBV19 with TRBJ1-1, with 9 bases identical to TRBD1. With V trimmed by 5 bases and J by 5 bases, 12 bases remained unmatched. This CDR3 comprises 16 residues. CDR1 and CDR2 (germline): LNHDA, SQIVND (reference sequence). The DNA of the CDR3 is TGTGCCAGTAGTCCCCATGGGACAGGGAGGAGAACTGAAGCTTTCTTT. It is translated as CASSPHGTGRRTEAFF. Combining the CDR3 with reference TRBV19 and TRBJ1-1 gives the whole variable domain DGGITQSPKYLFRKEGQNVTLSCEQNLNHDAMYWYRQDPGQGLRLIYYSQIVNDFQKGDIAEGYSVSREKKESFPLTVTSAQKNPTAFYLCASSPHGTGRRTEAFFGQGTRLTVV.